This T cell receptor (beta chain) was captured in a study of T-cell memory formation after mild COVID-19. Study in general: Most TCR clusters belonged to a single donor.

This clonotype was recorded once. The antigen remains unidentified. In TCRdb, the 5' RACE reads were re-called with MiXCR into one record per CDR3 protein. This sample carries about 400,000 distinct CDR3 sequences, less than 25% of them seen once, and the ten largest clones take about an eighth. Study-wide points: Later expanders leaned toward CD4+, whereas clones contracting from day 15 to 85 were balanced CD4/CD8.

Germline CDR1 and CDR2: SGHTA and FQGNSA. V dropped 3 bases and J dropped 12 bases, with 14 bases sitting between them. The CDR3 sequence is 12 residues long. The rearrangement uses TRBV7-2 and TRBJ1-2; D is perhaps TRBD1 (5 bases). This TCR came from an adult woman who had mild COVID-19 (a few samples of this study predate the infection). Cell type and time point are not known. Sequencing was done on a sample of PBMCs or a T cell subset sorted from them (not recorded which). The CDR3 nucleotides are TGTGCCAGCAGCTTTTATCACCCGACAGACACCTTC. Protein product: CASSFYHPTDTF.